This T cell receptor (beta chain) is drawn from a study of cytomegalovirus exposure and HLA in healthy donors. Unrecorded immune exposure was likely among donors, who were nominally healthy when sampled. The study ran its PCR with 60 Vbeta and 13 Jbeta primers. Generated by immunoSEQ multiplex PCR, the TCRdb table keeps only in-frame clones and is missing some. The data contain about 140,000 clones, over 70% of them seen just once; the ten biggest clones take up about 4.4%. This CDR3 has 14 amino acids. The junction had 9 bases not matched to a gene; V was cut back by 5 bases and J by 10 bases. Germline values: CDR1 SGHTA, CDR2 FQGNSA. Study results and caveats: Donor immune exposure was known only as CMV serostatus. A later analysis appeared to link common viral pathogens to several of the most significant clusters.

With regard to this clone: Antigen specificity is unknown.

The sequence came from a man between 35 and 55 years old in good health and CMV-seronegative. The genes are TRBV7-2 and TRBJ2-1, with 9 bases matching TRBD2. Sequenced: PBMCs. CDR3 protein: CASSPLMSGGEQFF. The CDR3 region has the DNA TGTGCCAGCAGCCCACTCATGAGCGGGGGGGAGCAGTTCTTC.